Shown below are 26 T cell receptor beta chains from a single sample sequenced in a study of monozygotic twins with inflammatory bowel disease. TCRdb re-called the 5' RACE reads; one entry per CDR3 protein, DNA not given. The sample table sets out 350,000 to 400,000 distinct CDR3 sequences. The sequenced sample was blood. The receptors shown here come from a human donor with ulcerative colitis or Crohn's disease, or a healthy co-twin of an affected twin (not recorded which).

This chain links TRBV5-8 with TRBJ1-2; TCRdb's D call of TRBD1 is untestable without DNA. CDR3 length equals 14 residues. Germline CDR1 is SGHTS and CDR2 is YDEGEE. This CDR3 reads CASRSGQYDYGYTF.

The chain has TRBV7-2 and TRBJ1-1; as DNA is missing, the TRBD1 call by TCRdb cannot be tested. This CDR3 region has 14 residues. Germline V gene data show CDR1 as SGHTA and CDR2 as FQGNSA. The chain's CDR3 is CASSPGQEEAEAFF. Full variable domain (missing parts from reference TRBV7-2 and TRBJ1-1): GAGVSQSPSNKVTEKGKDVELRCDPISGHTALYWYRQSLGQGLEFLIYFQGNSAPDKSGLPSDRFSAERTGGSVSTLTIQRTQQEDSAVYLCASSPGQEEAEAFFGQGTRLTVV.

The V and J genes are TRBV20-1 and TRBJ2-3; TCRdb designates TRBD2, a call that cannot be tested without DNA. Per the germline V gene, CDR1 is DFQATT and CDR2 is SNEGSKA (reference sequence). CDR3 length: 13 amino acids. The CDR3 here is CSAGLAAPDTQYF.

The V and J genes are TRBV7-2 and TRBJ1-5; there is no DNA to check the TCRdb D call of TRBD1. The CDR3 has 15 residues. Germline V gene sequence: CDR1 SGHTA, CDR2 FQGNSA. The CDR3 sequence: CASRQTGPSNQPQHF.

The CDR3 protein is CSASRTMNTEAFF. This rearrangement joins TRBV20-1 to TRBJ1-1; TCRdb's D gene call, TRBD1, goes unchecked for lack of DNA. This CDR3 is 13 amino acids long. Germline V gives CDR1 DFQATT, CDR2 SNEGSKA (reference sequence).

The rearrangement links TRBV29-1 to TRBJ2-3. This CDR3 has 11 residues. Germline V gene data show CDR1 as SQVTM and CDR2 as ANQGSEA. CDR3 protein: CSVERGNTQYF.

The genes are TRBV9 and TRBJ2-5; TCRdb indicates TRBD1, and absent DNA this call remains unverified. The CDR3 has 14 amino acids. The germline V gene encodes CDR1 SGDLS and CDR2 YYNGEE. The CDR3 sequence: CASSSRQGRETQYF.

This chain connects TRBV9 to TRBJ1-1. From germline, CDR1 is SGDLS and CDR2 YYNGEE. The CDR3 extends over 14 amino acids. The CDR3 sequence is CASGGGFSPPEAFF.

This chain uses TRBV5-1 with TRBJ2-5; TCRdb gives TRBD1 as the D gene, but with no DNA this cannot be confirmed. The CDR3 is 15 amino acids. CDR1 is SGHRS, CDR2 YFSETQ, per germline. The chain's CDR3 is CASSLSTGGQETQYF.

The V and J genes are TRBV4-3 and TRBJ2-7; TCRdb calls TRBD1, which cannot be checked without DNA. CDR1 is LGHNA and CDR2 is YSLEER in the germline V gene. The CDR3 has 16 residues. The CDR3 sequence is CASSQGYRGTGYEQYF.

CDR3 amino acids: CASSALSGGQPQHF. The rearrangement uses TRBV5-1 and TRBJ1-5; the TRBD1 assignment by TCRdb is unverifiable without DNA. CDR1 and CDR2 from the germline V gene are SGHRS and YFSETQ. This CDR3 spans 14 amino acids.

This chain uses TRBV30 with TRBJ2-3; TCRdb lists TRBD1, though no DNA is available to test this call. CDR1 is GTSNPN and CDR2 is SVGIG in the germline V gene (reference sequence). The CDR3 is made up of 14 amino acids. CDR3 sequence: CAWSWGGGTDTQYF.

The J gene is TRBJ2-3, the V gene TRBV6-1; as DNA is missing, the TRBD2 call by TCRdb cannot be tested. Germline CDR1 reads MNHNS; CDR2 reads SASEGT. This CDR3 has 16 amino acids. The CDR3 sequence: CASSRGVVSSTDTQYF.

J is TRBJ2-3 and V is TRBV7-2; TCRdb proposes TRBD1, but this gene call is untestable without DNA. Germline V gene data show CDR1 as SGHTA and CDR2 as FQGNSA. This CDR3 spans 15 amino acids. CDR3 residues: CASSPGVGSTDTQYF. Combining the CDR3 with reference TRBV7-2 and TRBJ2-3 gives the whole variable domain GAGVSQSPSNKVTEKGKDVELRCDPISGHTALYWYRQSLGQGLEFLIYFQGNSAPDKSGLPSDRFSAERTGGSVSTLTIQRTQQEDSAVYLCASSPGVGSTDTQYFGPGTRLTVL.

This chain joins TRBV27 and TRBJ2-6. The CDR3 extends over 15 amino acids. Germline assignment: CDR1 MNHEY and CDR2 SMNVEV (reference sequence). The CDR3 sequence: CASSYEAWGANVLTF.

Here the CDR3 reads CAISESTSGGDRDTQYF. The rearrangement uses TRBV10-3 and TRBJ2-3; TCRdb designates TRBD2, a call that cannot be tested without DNA. The germline CDR1 and CDR2 sequences are ENHRY and SYGVKD. The length of the CDR3 is 17 residues.

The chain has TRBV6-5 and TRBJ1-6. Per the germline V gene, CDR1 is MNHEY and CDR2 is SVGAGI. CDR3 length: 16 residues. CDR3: CASSSSPVAYNSPLHF.

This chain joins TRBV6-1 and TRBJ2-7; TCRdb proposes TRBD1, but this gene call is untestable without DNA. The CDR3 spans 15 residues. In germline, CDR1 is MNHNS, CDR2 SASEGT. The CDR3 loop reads CASSVGVTGEHEQYF.

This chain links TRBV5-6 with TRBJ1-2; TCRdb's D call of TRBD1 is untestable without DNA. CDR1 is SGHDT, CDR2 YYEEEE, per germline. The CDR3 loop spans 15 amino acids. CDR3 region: CASSSVGGVDYGYTF.

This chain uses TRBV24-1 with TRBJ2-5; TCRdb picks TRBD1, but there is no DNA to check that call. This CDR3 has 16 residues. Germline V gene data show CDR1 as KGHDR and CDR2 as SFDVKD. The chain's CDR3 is CATSDGGTGWEETQYF.

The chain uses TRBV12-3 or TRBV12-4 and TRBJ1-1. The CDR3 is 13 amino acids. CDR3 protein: CASSLGHNTEAFF.

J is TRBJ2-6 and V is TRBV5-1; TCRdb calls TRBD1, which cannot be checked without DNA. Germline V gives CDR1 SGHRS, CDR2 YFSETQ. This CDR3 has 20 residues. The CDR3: CASSSLKPGQRTAGANVLTF.

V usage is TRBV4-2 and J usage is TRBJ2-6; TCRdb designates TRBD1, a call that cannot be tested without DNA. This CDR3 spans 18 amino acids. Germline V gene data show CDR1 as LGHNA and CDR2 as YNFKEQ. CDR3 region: CASSRPGQSNSGANVLTF.

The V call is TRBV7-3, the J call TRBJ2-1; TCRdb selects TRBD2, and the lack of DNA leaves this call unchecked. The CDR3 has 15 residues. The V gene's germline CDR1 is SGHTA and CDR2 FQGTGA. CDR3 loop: CASSIGRPSYNEQFF.

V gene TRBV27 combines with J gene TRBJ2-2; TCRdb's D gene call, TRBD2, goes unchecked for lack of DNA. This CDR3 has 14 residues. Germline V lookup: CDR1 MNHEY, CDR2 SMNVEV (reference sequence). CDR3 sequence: CASSLLKVNGELFF.

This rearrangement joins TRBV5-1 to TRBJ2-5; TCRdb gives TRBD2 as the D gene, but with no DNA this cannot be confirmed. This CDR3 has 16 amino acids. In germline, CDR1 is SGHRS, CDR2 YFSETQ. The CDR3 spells CASSWSGTSGQETQYF.